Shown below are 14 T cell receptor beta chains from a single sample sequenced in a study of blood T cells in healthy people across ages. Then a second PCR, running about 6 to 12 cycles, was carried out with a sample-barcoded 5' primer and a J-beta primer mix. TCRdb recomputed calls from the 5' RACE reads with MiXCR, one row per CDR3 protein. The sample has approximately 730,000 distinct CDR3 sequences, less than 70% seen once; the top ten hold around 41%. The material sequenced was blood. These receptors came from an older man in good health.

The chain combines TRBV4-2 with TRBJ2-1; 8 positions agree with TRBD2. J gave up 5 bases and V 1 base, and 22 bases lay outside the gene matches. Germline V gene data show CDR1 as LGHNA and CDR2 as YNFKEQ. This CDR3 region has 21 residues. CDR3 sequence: CASSQGEGIVRWREVNNEQFF. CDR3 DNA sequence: TGTGCCAGCAGCCAAGGGGAAGGTATAGTGAGGTGGCGGGAGGTTAACAATGAGCAGTTCTTC.

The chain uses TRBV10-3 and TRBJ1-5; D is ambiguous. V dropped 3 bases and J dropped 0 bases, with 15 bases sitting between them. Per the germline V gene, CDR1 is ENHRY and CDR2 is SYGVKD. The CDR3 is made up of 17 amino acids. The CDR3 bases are TGTGCCATCAGTGACTTCTCGATAGCCGATAGCAATCAGCCCCAGCATTTT. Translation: CAISDFSIADSNQPQHF.

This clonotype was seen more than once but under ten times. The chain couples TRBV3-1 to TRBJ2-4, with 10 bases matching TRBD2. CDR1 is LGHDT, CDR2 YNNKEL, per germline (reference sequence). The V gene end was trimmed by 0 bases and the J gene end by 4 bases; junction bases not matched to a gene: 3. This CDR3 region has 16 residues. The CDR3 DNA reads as TGTGCCAGCAGCCAAGATCGGACTAGCGGAAAAAACATTCAGTACTTC. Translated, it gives CASSQDRTSGKNIQYF.

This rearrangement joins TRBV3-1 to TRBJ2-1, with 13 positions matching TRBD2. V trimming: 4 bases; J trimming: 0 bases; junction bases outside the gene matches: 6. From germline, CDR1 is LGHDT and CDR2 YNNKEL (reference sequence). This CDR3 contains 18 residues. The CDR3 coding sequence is TGTGCCAGCAGCCGCCTGGGACTAGCGGGAAGCTCCTACAATGAGCAGTTCTTC. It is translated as CASSRLGLAGSSYNEQFF.

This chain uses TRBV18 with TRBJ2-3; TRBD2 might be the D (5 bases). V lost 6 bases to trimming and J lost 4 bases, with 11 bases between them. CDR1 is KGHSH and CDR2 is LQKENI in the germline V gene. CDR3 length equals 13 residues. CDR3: CASSPEVADTQYF. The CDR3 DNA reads TGTGCCAGCTCTCCGGAGGTGGCAGATACGCAGTATTTT.

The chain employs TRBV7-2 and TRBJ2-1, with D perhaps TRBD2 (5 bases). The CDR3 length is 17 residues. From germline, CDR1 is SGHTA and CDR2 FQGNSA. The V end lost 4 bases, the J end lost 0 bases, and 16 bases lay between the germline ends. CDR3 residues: CASSSNFAGSSYNEQFF. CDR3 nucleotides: TGTGCCAGCAGCTCCAATTTCGCGGGTAGCTCCTACAATGAGCAGTTCTTC.

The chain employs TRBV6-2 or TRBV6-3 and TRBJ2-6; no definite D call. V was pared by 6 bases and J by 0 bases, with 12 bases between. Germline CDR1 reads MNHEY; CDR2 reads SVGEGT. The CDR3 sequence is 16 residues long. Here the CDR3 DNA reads TGTGCCAGCAGCCTCGGCGCTGTCTCTGGGGCCAACGTCCTGACTTTC. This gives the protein CASSLGAVSGANVLTF.

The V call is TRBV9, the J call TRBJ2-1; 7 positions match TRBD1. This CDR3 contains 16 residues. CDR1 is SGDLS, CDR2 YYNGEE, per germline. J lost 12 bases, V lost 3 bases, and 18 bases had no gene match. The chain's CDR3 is CASSAPVTGLPSRQFF. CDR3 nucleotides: TGTGCCAGCAGCGCCCCGGTGACAGGGCTACCTTCAAGGCAGTTCTTC.

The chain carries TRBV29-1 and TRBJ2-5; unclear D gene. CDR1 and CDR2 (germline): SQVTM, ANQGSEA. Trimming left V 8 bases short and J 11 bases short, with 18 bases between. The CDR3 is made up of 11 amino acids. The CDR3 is CSIREGGEQYF. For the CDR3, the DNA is TGCAGCATCCGCGAAGGTGGAGAGCAGTACTTC.

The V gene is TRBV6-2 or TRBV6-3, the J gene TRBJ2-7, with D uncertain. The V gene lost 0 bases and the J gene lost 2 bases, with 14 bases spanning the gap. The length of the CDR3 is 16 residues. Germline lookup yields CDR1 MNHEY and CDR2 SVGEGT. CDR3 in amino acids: CASSYSTERGAYEQYF. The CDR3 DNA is TGTGCCAGCAGTTACTCTACAGAGAGAGGAGCCTACGAGCAGTACTTC.

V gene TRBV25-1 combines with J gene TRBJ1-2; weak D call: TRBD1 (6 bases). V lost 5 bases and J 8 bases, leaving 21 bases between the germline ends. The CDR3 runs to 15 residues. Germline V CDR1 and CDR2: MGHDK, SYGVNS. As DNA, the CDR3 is TGTGCCAGCAGTCGAATAGGGGGATTTGCAGAGGGCTACACCTTC. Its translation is CASSRIGGFAEGYTF.

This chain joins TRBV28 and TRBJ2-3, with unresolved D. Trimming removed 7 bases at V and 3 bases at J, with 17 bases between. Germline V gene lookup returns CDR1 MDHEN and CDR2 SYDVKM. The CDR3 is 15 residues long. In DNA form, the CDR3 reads TGTGCCAGCACCCACGGAACGGGCAGAACAGATACGCAGTATTTT. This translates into CASTHGTGRTDTQYF.

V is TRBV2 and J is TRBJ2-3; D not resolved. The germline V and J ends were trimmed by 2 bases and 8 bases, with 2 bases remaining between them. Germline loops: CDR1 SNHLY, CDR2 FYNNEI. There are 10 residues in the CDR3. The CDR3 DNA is TGTGCCAGCAGTGAACTTACGCAGTATTTT. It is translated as CASSELTQYF.

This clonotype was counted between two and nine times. CDR3 region: CAMRTSGLTQFF. CDR3 nucleotides: TGTGCCATGCGGACTAGCGGGCTTACTCAGTTCTTC. The chain is built from TRBV10-3 and TRBJ2-1, with 11 bases lining up with TRBD2. Germline values: CDR1 ENHRY, CDR2 SYGVKD. After removal of 9 bases from V and 13 bases from J, the junction contained 8 bases not matched to a gene. The CDR3 has 12 amino acids.